Listed here is a single TCR beta chain. This sample is drawn from a study of blood T cell repertoires in COVID-19. Profiled with immunoSEQ multiplex PCR; TCRdb holds only in-frame clones, not every one. This repertoire shows 400,000 to 500,000 clones, roughly 90% found once; its top ten account for less than 2%. The CDR3 is 15 amino acids. V lost 4 bases and J lost 0, with 10 bases in between. Germline lookup yields CDR1 LGHDT and CDR2 YNNKEL (reference sequence). Individuals aged about 18 to 89 years were recruited from about two dozen US areas. Participant-reported clinical history was the basis for cohort assignment. Cohort 3 recovered donors had two negative PCRs, clearance, or symptom resolution.

The sequence was obtained from a woman aged 40 to 50 who had recovered from COVID-19. The source material was PBMCs or T cells enriched from blood (not recorded which). V and J are TRBV3-1 (or the pseudogene TRBV3-2) and TRBJ2-1, with D perhaps TRBD2 (5 bases). The CDR3 region is CASSLTIGSYNEQFF. The DNA for the CDR3 is TGTGCCAGCAGCCTGACTATCGGCTCCTACAATGAGCAGTTCTTC.